The clone carrying this T cell receptor (beta chain) was observed a single time. Sequenced by immunoSEQ multiplex PCR; TCRdb stores in-frame clones only, minus some. The sample has tens of thousands of clones, 87% seen once. These data are taken from a study of PD-L1 blockade in urothelial cancer. About the study: Blood analysis occurred 3 weeks (second dose) and 6 weeks after treatment start.

The CDR3 length is 14 residues. The V end lost 4 bases, the J end lost 5 bases, and 15 bases lay between the germline ends. Germline V gives CDR1 SGHRS, CDR2 YFSETQ. The source of this sequence is a woman aged 70-85 years with urothelial cancer. The chain employs TRBV5-1 and TRBJ1-1; tentatively, D is TRBD1 (5 bases). This material consisted of PBMCs, taken around atezolizumab (anti-PD-L1) treatment. CDR3 in DNA: TGCGCCAGCAGCCGGGGGGGATTGGGTACTGAAGCTTTCTTT. It translates to CASSRGGLGTEAFF.